This T cell receptor (beta chain) was sequenced during a study of early T cells in non-severe SARS-CoV-2 infection. In the study overall: Bulk RNA isolated from unsorted whole blood underwent sequencing; chains were not paired.

V was shortened by 8 bases and J by 8 bases, with 16 bases between the two germline ends. The length of the CDR3 is 13 residues. Germline V gives CDR1 MRHNA, CDR2 SNTAGT. This clonotype occurred many times. Its specificity is unknown. Attached unique molecular identifiers marked individual cDNA molecules. Using its own MiXCR run on the 5' RACE reads, TCRdb lists one record per CDR3 protein. Among around 35,000 distinct CDR3 sequences, roughly 5% were seen once, and the ten largest hold approximately 24%. Findings of the study overall: The VDJdb matching leaned toward anti-spike CD8 responses and overlooked private and CD4 specificities.

This TCR was sampled from an adult who was a healthcare worker with PCR-confirmed SARS-CoV-2 infection or an uninfected control (not recorded which). Specimen: whole blood. The chain couples TRBV6-4 to TRBJ2-1; weak D call: TRBD1 (6 bases). The CDR3 sequence: CASSVDRLDEQFF. CDR3 DNA sequence: TGTGCCAGCTCGGTAGACAGGCTGGATGAGCAGTTCTTC.